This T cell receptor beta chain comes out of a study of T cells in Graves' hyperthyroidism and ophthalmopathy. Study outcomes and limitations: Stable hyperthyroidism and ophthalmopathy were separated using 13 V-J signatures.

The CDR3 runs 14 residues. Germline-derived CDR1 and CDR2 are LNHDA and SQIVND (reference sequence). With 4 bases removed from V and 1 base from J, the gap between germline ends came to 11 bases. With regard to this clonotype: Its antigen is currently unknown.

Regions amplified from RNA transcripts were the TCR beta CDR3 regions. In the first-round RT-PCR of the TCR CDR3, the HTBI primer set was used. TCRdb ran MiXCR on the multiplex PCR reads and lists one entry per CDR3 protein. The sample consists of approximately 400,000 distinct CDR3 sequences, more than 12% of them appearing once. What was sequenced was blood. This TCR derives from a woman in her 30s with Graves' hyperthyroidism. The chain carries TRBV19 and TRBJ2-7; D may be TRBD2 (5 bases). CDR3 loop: CASSTGSSSYEQYF. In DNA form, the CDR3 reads TGTGCCAGTAGTACGGGGAGTTCTTCCTACGAGCAGTACTTC.